These 26 T cell receptor beta chains were sequenced from one sample in a study of blood T cells in healthy people across ages. Next came a second PCR, run for about 6 to 11 cycles, which used a sample-barcoded 5' primer along with a J-beta primer mix. TCRdb passed the 5' RACE reads through MiXCR, listing each CDR3 protein once. Found here are roughly 1,700,000 distinct CDR3 sequences, over 25% of them singletons; the top ten hold more than 6%. Sequenced material: blood. These receptors all come from a woman in her twenties or thirties in good health.

A few counts support this clonotype. The V call is TRBV6-2 or TRBV6-3, the J call TRBJ2-1, with 7 nucleotides matching TRBD1. V was pared by 5 bases and J by 8 bases, with 12 bases of the junction left unmatched. The germline CDR1 and CDR2 sequences are MNHEY and SVGEGT. The CDR3 is made up of 15 amino acids. The CDR3 protein is CASSGTVRGVDEQFF. DNA for the CDR3: TGTGCCAGCAGTGGGACAGTCCGGGGTGTCGATGAGCAGTTCTTC.

In the case of this clonotype: This may be a read error, as it is one base from a much larger clone. This chain connects TRBV2 to TRBJ2-1; D is perhaps TRBD2 (6 bases). CDR1 is SNHLY and CDR2 is FYNNEI in the germline V gene. The CDR3 runs to 13 residues. The V end was cut by 3 bases, the J end by 10 bases, with 13 bases between. CDR3 region: CASSEGTGVEQFF. DNA of the CDR3: TGTGCCAGCAGTGAGGGGACTGGGGTCGAGCAGTTCTTC.

In this sample, this clonotype turned up once. Germline and junction disagree at one end, which may indicate a read error. V gene TRBV5-1 combines with J gene TRBJ1-1, with no clear D. The CDR3 consists of 13 residues. Germline CDR1 SGHRS, CDR2 YFSETQ. CDR3 in amino acids: CVSSLVVDTEAFF. CDR3 in DNA: TGCGTCAGCAGCTTGGTGGTCGACACTGAAGCTTTCTTT. Supplemented by reference TRBV5-1 and TRBJ1-1, the full variable domain reads KAGVTQTPRYLIKTRGQQVTLSCSPISGHRSVSWYQQTPGQGLQFLFEYFSETQRNKGNFPGRFSGRQFSNSRSEMNVSTLELGDSALYLCVSSLVVDTEAFFGQGTRLTVV.

The rearrangement links TRBV20-1 to TRBJ2-4, with TRBD2 matching over 9 bases. Germline-derived CDR1 and CDR2 are DFQATT and SNEGSKA (reference sequence). Unmatched junction bases numbered 7, after V lost 5 bases and J lost 8 bases. The CDR3 covers 13 residues. CDR3 coding DNA: TGCAGTGCTTCATCGCGGGAGGGGGACATTCAGTACTTC. The encoded protein is CSASSREGDIQYF.

This clonotype turned up a few times. This sequence joins TRBV7-2 and TRBJ1-5; D gene unclear. V lost 4 bases to trimming and J lost 1 base, with 8 bases between them. This CDR3 is 14 amino acids long. CDR1 is SGHTA, CDR2 FQGNSA, per germline. The CDR3 nucleotides are TGTGCCAGCAGCTCTACATTGAGCAATCAGCCCCAGCATTTT. This gives the protein CASSSTLSNQPQHF.

The chain carries TRBV7-9 and TRBJ2-1; D gene uncertain. This CDR3 is built from 13 residues. Germline lookup yields CDR1 SEHNR and CDR2 FQNEAQ (reference sequence). Trimming took off 7 bases at V and 6 bases at J, with 13 bases between the two ends. The CDR3 DNA reads as TGTGCCAGCACGACACAGACGGTCAATGAGCAGTTCTTC. Translated, it gives CASTTQTVNEQFF.

The chain carries TRBV9 and TRBJ2-3; D is ambiguous. In germline, CDR1 is SGDLS, CDR2 YYNGEE. With 3 bases removed from V and 7 bases from J, the gap between germline ends came to 15 bases. The CDR3 spans 14 residues. CDR3 region: CASSDIDRSHTQYF. CDR3 sequence (DNA): TGTGCCAGCAGCGATATCGACCGCTCACATACGCAGTATTTT.

This clonotype occurred many times. The chain joins TRBV5-1 to TRBJ2-1; 9 bases are a match to TRBD2. CDR1 and CDR2 (germline): SGHRS, YFSETQ. There are 18 residues in the CDR3. With V trimmed by 0 bases and J by 0 bases, 7 bases remained unmatched. Written as DNA, the CDR3 is TGCGCCAGCAGCTTGGGACTAGCGGCCAAAATCTCCTACAATGAGCAGTTCTTC. Its translation is CASSLGLAAKISYNEQFF.

In this sample, this clonotype turned up many times. The chain is built from TRBV20-1 and TRBJ2-1; D uncertain. The V gene lost 1 base and the J gene lost 2 bases, with 9 bases spanning the gap. The germline V gene has CDR1 DFQATT and CDR2 SNEGSKA (reference sequence). The CDR3 sequence is 14 residues long. Written as DNA, the CDR3 is TGCAGTGCTAGAGGGCAGTCGACCTACAATGAGCAGTTCTTC. Encoded protein: CSARGQSTYNEQFF.

This clonotype was counted only a few times. A junction boundary mismatches the germline segment, possibly from a read error. This chain's CDR3 is CSARGGGASYQPQHF. CDR3 in DNA: TGCAGTGCTAGAGGGGGTGGGGCTAGCTATCAGCCCCAGCATTTT. The chain is built from TRBV20-1 and TRBJ1-5, with a weak D call TRBD1 (5 bases). The germline V gene has CDR1 DFQATT and CDR2 SNEGSKA (reference sequence). CDR3 size: 15 residues.

This clonotype occurred a few times. The gene calls are TRBV6-5 and TRBJ2-4; D is uncertain. The germline V gene encodes CDR1 MNHEY and CDR2 SVGAGI. V shed 2 bases and J shed 0 bases, with 11 bases lying between them. The length of the CDR3 is 16 residues. The CDR3 DNA follows: TGTGCCAGCAGTTACGGAACAGCCCTAGCCAAAAACATTCAGTACTTC. Residues: CASSYGTALAKNIQYF.

The chain uses TRBV20-1 and TRBJ2-1; 7 bases match TRBD1. The V and J ends lost 3 bases and 9 bases, in that order; junction bases with no gene match: 8. This CDR3 comprises 13 residues. Germline CDR1 and CDR2: DFQATT and SNEGSKA (reference sequence). The CDR3 coding sequence is TGCAGTGCTAGGCCAGGGGGATTCGGTGAGCAGTTCTTC. This codes for CSARPGGFGEQFF.

This clonotype was seen more than once but under ten times. This chain connects TRBV9 to TRBJ2-1; 10 bases map to TRBD2. The V segment lost 2 bases and the J segment 5 bases; nucleotides outside the gene matches: 7. The CDR3 is 16 amino acids. Germline lookup yields CDR1 SGDLS and CDR2 YYNGEE. CDR3 sequence reads: CASSVRTSGRNNEQFF. The CDR3, as DNA: TGTGCCAGCAGCGTTAGGACTAGCGGCCGGAACAATGAGCAGTTCTTC.

This clonotype was seen many times. V gene TRBV5-1 combines with J gene TRBJ2-1; D might be TRBD1 (6 bases). Germline values: CDR1 SGHRS, CDR2 YFSETQ. The CDR3 sequence is 16 residues long. Trimming removed 6 bases from V and 0 bases from J, with 16 bases in between. CDR3 amino acids: CASNRESGGSYNEQFF. As DNA, the CDR3 is TGCGCCAGCAACAGGGAATCGGGTGGCTCCTACAATGAGCAGTTCTTC.

The chain links TRBV12-3 or TRBV12-4 to TRBJ1-2, with 8 bases aligning to TRBD1. The CDR3 spans 14 residues. The ends lost 5 bases at V and 4 bases at J; junction bases unmatched: 6. The CDR3 nucleotides read TGTGCCAGCAGTCGGGACAGGAGGCCCTATGGCTACACCTTC. Translating it yields CASSRDRRPYGYTF.

The table lists this clonotype with many counts. The chain couples TRBV5-5 to TRBJ2-1; TRBD2 aligns across 8 bases. This CDR3 contains 13 residues. With V trimmed by 3 bases and J by 6 bases, 2 bases remained unmatched. The germline gives CDR1 SGHKS, CDR2 YYEKEE (reference sequence). Here the CDR3 DNA reads TGTGCCAGCAGCTATCTAGCGGGCAATGAGCAGTTCTTC. Protein: CASSYLAGNEQFF.

The chain joins TRBV5-1 to TRBJ1-6; the D is unclear. Trimming removed 4 bases at V and 0 bases at J, with 14 bases between. The length of the CDR3 is 17 residues. Germline loops: CDR1 SGHRS, CDR2 YFSETQ. DNA of the CDR3: TGCGCCAGCAGCGGTCTGGGAGCCAACTCCTATAATTCACCCCTCCACTTT. Its translation is CASSGLGANSYNSPLHF. The full variable domain, completed using reference TRBV5-1 and TRBJ1-6, is KAGVTQTPRYLIKTRGQQVTLSCSPISGHRSVSWYQQTPGQGLQFLFEYFSETQRNKGNFPGRFSGRQFSNSRSEMNVSTLELGDSALYLCASSGLGANSYNSPLHFGNGTRLTVT.

On this clonotype: A much larger clone lies one base from this, so it may be a read error. The chain combines TRBV29-1 with TRBJ1-2; no clear D gene. Germline loops: CDR1 SQVTM, CDR2 ANQGSEA. Trimming pared 2 bases from V and 4 bases from J, leaving 11 bases between. CDR3 size: 13 residues. The CDR3 is CSVETLECYGYTF. CDR3 DNA: TGCAGCGTTGAAACTCTCGAGTGCTATGGCTACACCTTC.

This clonotype has more than one count but fewer than ten. V is TRBV30 and J is TRBJ2-5, with 8 nucleotides matching TRBD1. V trimming: 7 bases; J trimming: 0 bases; junction bases outside the gene matches: 7. The CDR3 has 14 residues. Germline CDR1 reads GTSNPN; CDR2 reads SVGIG (reference sequence). The DNA of the CDR3 is TGTGCCTTTGCAGGGACAGGTTACCAAGAGACCCAGTACTTC. Its protein product is CAFAGTGYQETQYF.

This chain joins TRBV12-5 and TRBJ2-5; 13 bases match TRBD2. The closer fit of TRBJ2-1 to the DNA end suggests the J call may be wrong. The CDR3 consists of 19 residues. The V gene's germline CDR1 is LGHNT and CDR2 FRNRAP. Written as DNA, the CDR3 is TGTGCTAGTGGTTTGGCCCAGGTTTTGGGACTAGCGGGGCAAGAGACCCAGTTCTTC. Translating gives CASGLAQVLGLAGQETQFF.

The chain links TRBV2 to TRBJ2-7; a possible D gene is TRBD1 (6 bases). This CDR3 is 15 amino acids long. CDR1 is SNHLY, CDR2 FYNNEI, per germline. Trimming removed 7 bases from V and 8 bases from J, with 24 bases in between. In DNA form, the CDR3 reads TGTGCCAGCAATGCTACGGGACAAACAAGGGGCAAGCAGTACTTC. This translates into CASNATGQTRGKQYF.

The chain carries TRBV29-1 and TRBJ1-1; D may be TRBD1 (6 bases). The CDR3 is 14 residues long. V was clipped by 4 bases and J by 9 bases, with 21 bases between them. CDR1 and CDR2 (germline): SQVTM, ANQGSEA. The CDR3 bases are TGCAGCGTTGCGGGGGCAGGAGGGGAAGTTAAAGCTTTCTTT. Its protein product is CSVAGAGGEVKAFF.

This clonotype turned up a few times. One end of the junction does not line up with germline, which may come from a read error. CDR3 DNA: TGTGCCAGCAGTAGTCAGGGAGGGACAGGGAACGTCCGGACTTTC. As protein: CASSSQGGTGNVRTF. The rearrangement uses TRBV7-3 and TRBJ2-6; 9 nucleotides align to TRBD1. CDR1 and CDR2 (germline): SGHTA, FQGTGA. The CDR3 is 15 amino acids.

This clonotype was counted many times. This chain links TRBV7-2 with TRBJ2-5, with 11 bases that match TRBD2. Germline values: CDR1 SGHTA, CDR2 FQGNSA. With 6 bases clipped from V and 5 bases from J, the junction kept 8 bases outside the gene matches. The CDR3 spans 15 residues. This CDR3 reads CASSLGLAGLETQYF. The CDR3 DNA follows: TGTGCCAGCAGTCTCGGACTAGCGGGTTTGGAGACCCAGTACTTC. Using reference TRBV7-2 and TRBJ2-5 for the parts outside the CDR3, the full variable domain is GAGVSQSPSNKVTEKGKDVELRCDPISGHTALYWYRQSLGQGLEFLIYFQGNSAPDKSGLPSDRFSAERTGGSVSTLTIQRTQQEDSAVYLCASSLGLAGLETQYFGPGTRLLVL.

This clonotype was observed many times. The chain carries TRBV7-6 and TRBJ2-5; 9 bases line up with TRBD1. The DNA end is a closer match to TRBJ2-7, so the J assignment may be wrong. The length of the CDR3 is 14 residues. Germline V CDR1 and CDR2: SGHVS, FNYEAQ. CDR3 loop: CASSTGQGLYEQYF. CDR3 coding DNA: TGTGCCAGCAGCACCGGACAGGGGTTGTACGAGCAGTACTTC.

V and J are TRBV5-1 and TRBJ2-7, with D uncertain. Between the trimmed V and J ends, which lost 5 bases and 3 bases, there was a span of 12 bases. The CDR3 covers 13 residues. The germline gives CDR1 SGHRS, CDR2 YFSETQ. CDR3 nucleotide sequence: TGCGCCAGCAGTTCGGGTTTCTGCTACGAGCAGTACTTC. Translated: CASSSGFCYEQYF.